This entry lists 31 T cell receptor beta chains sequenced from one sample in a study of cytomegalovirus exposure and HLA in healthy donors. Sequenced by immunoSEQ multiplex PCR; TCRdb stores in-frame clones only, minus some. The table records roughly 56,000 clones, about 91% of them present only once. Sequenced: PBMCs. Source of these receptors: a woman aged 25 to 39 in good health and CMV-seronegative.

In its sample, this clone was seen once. CDR3 loop: CASSRDSYNEQFF. For the CDR3, the DNA is TGTGCCAGCTCAAGAGATTCCTACAATGAGCAGTTCTTC. The V gene is TRBV18, the J gene TRBJ2-1; D ambiguous. CDR1 is KGHSH, CDR2 LQKENI, per germline. CDR3 size: 13 residues. V dropped 5 bases and J dropped 1 base, with 6 bases sitting between them.

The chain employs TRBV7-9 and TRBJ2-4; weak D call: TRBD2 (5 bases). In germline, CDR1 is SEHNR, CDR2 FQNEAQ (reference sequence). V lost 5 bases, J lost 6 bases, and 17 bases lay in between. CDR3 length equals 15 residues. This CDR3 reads CASSPWLSAGNIQYF. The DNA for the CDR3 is TGTGCCAGCAGCCCATGGTTGAGCGCGGGAAACATTCAGTACTTC. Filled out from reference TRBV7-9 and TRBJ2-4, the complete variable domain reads DTGVSQNPRHKITKRGQNVTFRCDPISEHNRLYWYRQTLGQGPEFLTYFQNEAQLEKSRLLSDRFSAERPKGSFSTLEIQRTEQGDSAMYLCASSPWLSAGNIQYFGAGTRLSVL.

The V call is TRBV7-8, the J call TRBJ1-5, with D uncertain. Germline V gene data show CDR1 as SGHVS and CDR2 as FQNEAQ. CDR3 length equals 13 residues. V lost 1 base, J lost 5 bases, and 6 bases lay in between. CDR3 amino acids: CASSLDSYQPQHF. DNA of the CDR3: TGTGCCAGCAGCTTAGACAGTTATCAGCCCCAGCATTTT.

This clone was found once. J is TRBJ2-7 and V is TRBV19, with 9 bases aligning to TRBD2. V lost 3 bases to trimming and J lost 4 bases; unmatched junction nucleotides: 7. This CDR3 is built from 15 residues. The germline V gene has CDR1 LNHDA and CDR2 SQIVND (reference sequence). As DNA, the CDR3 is TGTGCCAGTAGTATGGTTAGCGGGGGCCTGTACGAGCAGTACTTC. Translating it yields CASSMVSGGLYEQYF.

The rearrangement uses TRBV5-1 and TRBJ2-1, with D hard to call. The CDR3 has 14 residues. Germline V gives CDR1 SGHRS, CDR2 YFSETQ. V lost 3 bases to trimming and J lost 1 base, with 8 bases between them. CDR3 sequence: CASSSALSYNEQFF. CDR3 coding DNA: TGCGCCAGCAGCTCAGCGCTTTCCTACAATGAGCAGTTCTTC.

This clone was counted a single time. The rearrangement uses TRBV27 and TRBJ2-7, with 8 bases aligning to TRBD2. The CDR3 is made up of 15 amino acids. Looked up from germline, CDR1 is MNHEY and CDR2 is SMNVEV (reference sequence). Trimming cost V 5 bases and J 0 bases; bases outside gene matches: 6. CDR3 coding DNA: TGTGCCAGCAGTCCCCTAGCGGGCACCTCCTACGAGCAGTACTTC. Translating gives CASSPLAGTSYEQYF.

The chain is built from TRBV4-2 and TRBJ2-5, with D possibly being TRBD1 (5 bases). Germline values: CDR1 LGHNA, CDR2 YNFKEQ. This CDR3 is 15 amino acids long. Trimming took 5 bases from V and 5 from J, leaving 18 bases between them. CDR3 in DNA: TGTGCCAGCAGCAGGTCCGGAAGGGGCGGCGAGACCCAGTACTTC. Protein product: CASSRSGRGGETQYF.

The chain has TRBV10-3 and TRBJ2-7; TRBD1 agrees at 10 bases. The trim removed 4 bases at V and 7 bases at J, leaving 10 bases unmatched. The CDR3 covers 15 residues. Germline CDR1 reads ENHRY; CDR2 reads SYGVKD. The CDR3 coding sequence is TGTGCCATCAGTGGGGTGGACAGGGGGGTAGGAGAGCAGTACTTC. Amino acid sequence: CAISGVDRGVGEQYF.

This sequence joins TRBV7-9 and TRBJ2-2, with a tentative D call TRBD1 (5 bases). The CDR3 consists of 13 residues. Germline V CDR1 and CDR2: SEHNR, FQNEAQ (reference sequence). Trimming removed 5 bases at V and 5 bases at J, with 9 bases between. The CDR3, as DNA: TGTGCCAGCAGCGAACAGGAGACCGGGGAGCTGTTTTTT. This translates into CASSEQETGELFF.

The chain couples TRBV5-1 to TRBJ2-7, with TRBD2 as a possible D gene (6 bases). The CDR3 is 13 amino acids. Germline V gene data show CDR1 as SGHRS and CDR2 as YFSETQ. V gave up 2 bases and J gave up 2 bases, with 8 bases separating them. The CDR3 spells CASSLPGAYEQYF. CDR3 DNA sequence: TGCGCCAGCAGCTTACCGGGGGCCTACGAGCAGTACTTC. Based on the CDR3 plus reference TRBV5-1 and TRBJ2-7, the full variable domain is KAGVTQTPRYLIKTRGQQVTLSCSPISGHRSVSWYQQTPGQGLQFLFEYFSETQRNKGNFPGRFSGRQFSNSRSEMNVSTLELGDSALYLCASSLPGAYEQYFGPGTRLTVT.

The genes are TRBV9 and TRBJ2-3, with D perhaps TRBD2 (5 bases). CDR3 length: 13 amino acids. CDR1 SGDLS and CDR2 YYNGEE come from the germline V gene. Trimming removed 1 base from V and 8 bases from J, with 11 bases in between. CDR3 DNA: TGTGCCAGCAGCGTAAGGACGAGCGGTACGCAGTATTTT. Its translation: CASSVRTSGTQYF.

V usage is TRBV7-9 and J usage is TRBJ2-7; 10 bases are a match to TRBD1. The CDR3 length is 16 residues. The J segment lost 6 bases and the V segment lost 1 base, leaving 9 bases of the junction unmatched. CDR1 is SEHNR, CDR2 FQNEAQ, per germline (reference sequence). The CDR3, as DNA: TGTGCCAGCAGCTTAGGACTCGGGACAGGGGTAGGCGAGCAGTACTTC. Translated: CASSLGLGTGVGEQYF.

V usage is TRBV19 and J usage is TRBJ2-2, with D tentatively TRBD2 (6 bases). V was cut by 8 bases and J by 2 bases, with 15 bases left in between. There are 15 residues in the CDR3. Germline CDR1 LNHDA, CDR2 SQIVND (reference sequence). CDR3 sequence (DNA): TGTGCCAGTCGGACTATTGGGGGAAACACCGGGGAGCTGTTTTTT. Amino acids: CASRTIGGNTGELFF. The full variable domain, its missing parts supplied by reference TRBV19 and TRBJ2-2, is DGGITQSPKYLFRKEGQNVTLSCEQNLNHDAMYWYRQDPGQGLRLIYYSQIVNDFQKGDIAEGYSVSREKKESFPLTVTSAQKNPTAFYLCASRTIGGNTGELFFGEGSRLTVL.

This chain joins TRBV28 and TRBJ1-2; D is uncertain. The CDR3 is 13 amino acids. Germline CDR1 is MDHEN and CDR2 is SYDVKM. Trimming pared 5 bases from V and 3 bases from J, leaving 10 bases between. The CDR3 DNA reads TGTGCCAGCAGTCAGGTGCCCTACTATGGCTACACCTTC. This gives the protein CASSQVPYYGYTF.

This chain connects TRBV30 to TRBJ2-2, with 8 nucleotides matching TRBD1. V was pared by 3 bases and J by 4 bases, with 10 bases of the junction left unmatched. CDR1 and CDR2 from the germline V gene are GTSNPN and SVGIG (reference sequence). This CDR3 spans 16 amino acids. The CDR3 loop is CAWSLRGLPGTGELFF. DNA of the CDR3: TGTGCCTGGAGCCTCAGGGGGCTCCCAGGCACCGGGGAGCTGTTTTTT. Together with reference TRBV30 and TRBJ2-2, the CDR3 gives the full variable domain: SQTIHQWPATLVQPVGSPLSLECTVEGTSNPNLYWYRQAAGRGLQLLFYSVGIGQISSEVPQNLSASRPQDRQFILSSKKLLLSDSGFYLCAWSLRGLPGTGELFFGEGSRLTVL.

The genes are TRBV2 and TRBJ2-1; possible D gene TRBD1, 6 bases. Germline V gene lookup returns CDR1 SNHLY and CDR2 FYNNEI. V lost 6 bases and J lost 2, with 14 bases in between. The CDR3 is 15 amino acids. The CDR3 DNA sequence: TGTGCCAGCAGCCGGCAACGGGACACCTACAATGAGCAGTTCTTC. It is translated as CASSRQRDTYNEQFF. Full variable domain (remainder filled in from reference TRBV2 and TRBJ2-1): EPEVTQTPSHQVTQMGQEVILRCVPISNHLYFYWYRQILGQKVEFLVSFYNNEISEKSEIFDDQFSVERPDGSNFTLKIRSTKLEDSAMYFCASSRQRDTYNEQFFGPGTRLTVL.

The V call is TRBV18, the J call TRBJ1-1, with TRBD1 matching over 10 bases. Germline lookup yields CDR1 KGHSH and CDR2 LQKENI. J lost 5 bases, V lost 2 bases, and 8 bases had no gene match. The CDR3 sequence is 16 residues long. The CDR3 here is CASSPSSGTGVTEAFF. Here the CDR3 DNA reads TGTGCCAGCTCACCATCGTCCGGGACAGGGGTTACTGAAGCTTTCTTT.

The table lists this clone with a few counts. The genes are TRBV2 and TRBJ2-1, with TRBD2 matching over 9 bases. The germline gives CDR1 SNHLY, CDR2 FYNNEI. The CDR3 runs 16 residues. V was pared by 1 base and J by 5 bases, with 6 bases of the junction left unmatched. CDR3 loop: CASSEVAGERDNEQFF. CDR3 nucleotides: TGTGCCAGCAGTGAAGTAGCGGGAGAGAGGGACAATGAGCAGTTCTTC. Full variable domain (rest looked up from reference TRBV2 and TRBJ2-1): EPEVTQTPSHQVTQMGQEVILRCVPISNHLYFYWYRQILGQKVEFLVSFYNNEISEKSEIFDDQFSVERPDGSNFTLKIRSTKLEDSAMYFCASSEVAGERDNEQFFGPGTRLTVL.

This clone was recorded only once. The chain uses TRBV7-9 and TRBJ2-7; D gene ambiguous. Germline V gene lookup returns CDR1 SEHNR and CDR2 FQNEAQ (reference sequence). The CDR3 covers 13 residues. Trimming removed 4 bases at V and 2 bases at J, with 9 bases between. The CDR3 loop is CASSSTLPYEQYF. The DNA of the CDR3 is TGTGCCAGCAGCTCGACACTCCCCTACGAGCAGTACTTC.

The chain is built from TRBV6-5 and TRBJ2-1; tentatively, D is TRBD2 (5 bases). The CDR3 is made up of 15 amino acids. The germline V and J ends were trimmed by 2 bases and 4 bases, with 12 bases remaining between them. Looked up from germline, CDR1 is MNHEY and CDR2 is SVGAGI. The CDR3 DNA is TGTGCCAGCAGTTACATGATGGACTTTTACAATGAGCAGTTCTTC. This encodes CASSYMMDFYNEQFF.

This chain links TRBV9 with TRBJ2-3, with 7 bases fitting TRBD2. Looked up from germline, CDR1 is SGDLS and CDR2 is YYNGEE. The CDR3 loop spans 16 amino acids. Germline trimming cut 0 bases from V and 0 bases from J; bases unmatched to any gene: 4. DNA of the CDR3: TGTGCCAGCAGCGTAGTAGGCGGGAGAAGCACAGATACGCAGTATTTT. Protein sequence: CASSVVGGRSTDTQYF.

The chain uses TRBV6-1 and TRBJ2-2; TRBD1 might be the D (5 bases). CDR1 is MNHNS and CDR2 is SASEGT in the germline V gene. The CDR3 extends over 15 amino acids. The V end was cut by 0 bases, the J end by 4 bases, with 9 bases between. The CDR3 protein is CASSEALQVTGELFF. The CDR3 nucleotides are TGTGCCAGCAGTGAAGCGCTACAGGTCACCGGGGAGCTGTTTTTT.

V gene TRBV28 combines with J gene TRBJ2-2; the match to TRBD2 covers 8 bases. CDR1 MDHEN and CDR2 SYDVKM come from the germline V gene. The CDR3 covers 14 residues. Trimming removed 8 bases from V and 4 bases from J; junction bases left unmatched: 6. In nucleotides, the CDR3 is TGTGCCAGCTTCAGCGGGAGTATCACCGGGGAGCTGTTTTTT. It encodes CASFSGSITGELFF. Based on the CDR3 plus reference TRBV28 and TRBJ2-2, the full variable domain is DVKVTQSSRYLVKRTGEKVFLECVQDMDHENMFWYRQDPGLGLRLIYFSYDVKMKEKGDIPEGYSVSREKKERFSLILESASTNQTSMYLCASFSGSITGELFFGEGSRLTVL.

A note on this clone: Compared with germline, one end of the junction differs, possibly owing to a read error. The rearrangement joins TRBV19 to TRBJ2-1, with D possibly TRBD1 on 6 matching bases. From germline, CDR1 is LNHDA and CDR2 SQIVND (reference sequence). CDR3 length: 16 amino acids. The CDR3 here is CASSLDNRAPYNEQFF. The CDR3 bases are TGTGCCAGTAGTCTAGACAACAGGGCTCCCTACAATGAGCAGTTCTTC.

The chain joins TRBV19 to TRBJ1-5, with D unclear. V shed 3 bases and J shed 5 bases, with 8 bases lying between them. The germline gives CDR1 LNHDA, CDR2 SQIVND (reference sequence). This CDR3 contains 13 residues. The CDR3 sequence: CASSMRGDQPQHF. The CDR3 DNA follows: TGTGCCAGTAGTATGCGGGGAGATCAGCCCCAGCATTTT.

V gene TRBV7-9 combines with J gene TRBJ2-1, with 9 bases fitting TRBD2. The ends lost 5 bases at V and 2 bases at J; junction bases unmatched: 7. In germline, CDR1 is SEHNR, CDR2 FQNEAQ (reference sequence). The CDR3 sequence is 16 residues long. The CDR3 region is CASSHGGGRAYNEQFF. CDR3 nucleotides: TGTGCCAGCAGCCATGGTGGCGGGAGGGCCTACAATGAGCAGTTCTTC. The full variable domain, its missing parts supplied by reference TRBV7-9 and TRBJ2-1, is DTGVSQNPRHKITKRGQNVTFRCDPISEHNRLYWYRQTLGQGPEFLTYFQNEAQLEKSRLLSDRFSAERPKGSFSTLEIQRTEQGDSAMYLCASSHGGGRAYNEQFFGPGTRLTVL.

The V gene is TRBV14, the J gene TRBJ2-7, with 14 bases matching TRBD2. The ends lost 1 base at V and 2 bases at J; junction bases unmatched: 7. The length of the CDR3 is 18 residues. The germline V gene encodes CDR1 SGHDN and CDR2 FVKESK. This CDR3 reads CASSQGGTSGSIPYEQYF. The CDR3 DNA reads TGTGCCAGCAGCCAAGGAGGGACTAGCGGGAGTATCCCCTACGAGCAGTACTTC.

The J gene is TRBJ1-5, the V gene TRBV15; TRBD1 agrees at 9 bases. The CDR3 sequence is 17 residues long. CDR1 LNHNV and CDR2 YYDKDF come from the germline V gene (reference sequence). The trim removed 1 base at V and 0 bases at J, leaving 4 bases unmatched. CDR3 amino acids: CATSRGTGELSNQPQHF. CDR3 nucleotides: TGTGCCACCAGCAGAGGGACAGGGGAGCTTAGCAATCAGCCCCAGCATTTT. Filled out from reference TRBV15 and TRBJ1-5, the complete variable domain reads DAMVIQNPRYQVTQFGKPVTLSCSQTLNHNVMYWYQQKSSQAPKLLFHYYDKDFNNEADTPDNFQSRRPNTSFCFLDIRSPGLGDTAMYLCATSRGTGELSNQPQHFGDGTRLSIL.

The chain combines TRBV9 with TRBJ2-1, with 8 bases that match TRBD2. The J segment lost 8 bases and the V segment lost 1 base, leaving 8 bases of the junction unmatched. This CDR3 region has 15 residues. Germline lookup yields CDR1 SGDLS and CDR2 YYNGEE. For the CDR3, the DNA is TGTGCCAGCAGCGTAAGCGGGAGACTTGATCATGAGCAGTTCTTC. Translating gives CASSVSGRLDHEQFF. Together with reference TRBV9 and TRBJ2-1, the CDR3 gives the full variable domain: DSGVTQTPKHLITATGQRVTLRCSPRSGDLSVYWYQQSLDQGLQFLIQYYNGEERAKGNILERFSAQQFPDLHSELNLSSLELGDSALYFCASSVSGRLDHEQFFGPGTRLTVL.

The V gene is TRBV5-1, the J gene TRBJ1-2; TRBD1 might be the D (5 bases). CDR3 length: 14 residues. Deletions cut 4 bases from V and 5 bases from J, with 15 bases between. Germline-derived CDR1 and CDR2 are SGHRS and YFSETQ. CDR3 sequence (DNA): TGCGCCAGCAGCGCGGGACCGGGATCTTATGGCTACACCTTC. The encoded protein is CASSAGPGSYGYTF.

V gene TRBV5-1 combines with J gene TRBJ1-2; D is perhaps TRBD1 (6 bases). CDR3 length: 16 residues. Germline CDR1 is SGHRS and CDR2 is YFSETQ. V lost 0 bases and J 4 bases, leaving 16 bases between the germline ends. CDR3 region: CASSLGPRQEIYGYTF. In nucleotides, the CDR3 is TGCGCCAGCAGCTTGGGTCCACGACAGGAGATCTATGGCTACACCTTC.